The present TCR beta chain was sequenced within a study of T cells and copy number aberrations in small-cell lung cancer. Donors had limited-stage small-cell lung cancer and underwent surgical resection in Hangzhou, China, between 2008 and 2020. Three regions per formalin-fixed paraffin-embedded tumor block were collected using a grid approach. The repertoire was sequenced with immunoSEQ multiplex PCR; TCRdb's copy has only in-frame clones and lacks some. The sample consists of about 1,200 clones, approximately 84% of them appearing once. V lost 5 bases and J lost 9; bases outside the gene matches: 12. Germline assignment: CDR1 MNHNS and CDR2 SASEGT. The CDR3 runs to 15 residues.

The sequence was obtained from a man aged 60 to 69 with small cell lung cancer. The gene calls are TRBV6-1 and TRBJ2-2; 7 bases line up with TRBD1. The specimen was tumor tissue. CDR3: CASSSRAGTDWELFF. The CDR3 coding sequence is TGTGCCAGCAGTTCACGAGCCGGGACAGATTGGGAGCTGTTTTTT.